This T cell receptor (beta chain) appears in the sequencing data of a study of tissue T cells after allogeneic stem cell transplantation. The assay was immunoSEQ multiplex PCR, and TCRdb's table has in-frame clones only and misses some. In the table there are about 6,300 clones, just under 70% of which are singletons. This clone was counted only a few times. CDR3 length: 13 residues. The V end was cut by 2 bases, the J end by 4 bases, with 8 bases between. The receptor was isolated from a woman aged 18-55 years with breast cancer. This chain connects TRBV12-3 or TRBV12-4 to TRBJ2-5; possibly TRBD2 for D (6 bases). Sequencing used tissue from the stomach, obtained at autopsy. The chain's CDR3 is CASSLLGGETQYF. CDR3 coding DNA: TGTGCCAGCAGTTTATTGGGGGGAGAGACCCAGTACTTC.